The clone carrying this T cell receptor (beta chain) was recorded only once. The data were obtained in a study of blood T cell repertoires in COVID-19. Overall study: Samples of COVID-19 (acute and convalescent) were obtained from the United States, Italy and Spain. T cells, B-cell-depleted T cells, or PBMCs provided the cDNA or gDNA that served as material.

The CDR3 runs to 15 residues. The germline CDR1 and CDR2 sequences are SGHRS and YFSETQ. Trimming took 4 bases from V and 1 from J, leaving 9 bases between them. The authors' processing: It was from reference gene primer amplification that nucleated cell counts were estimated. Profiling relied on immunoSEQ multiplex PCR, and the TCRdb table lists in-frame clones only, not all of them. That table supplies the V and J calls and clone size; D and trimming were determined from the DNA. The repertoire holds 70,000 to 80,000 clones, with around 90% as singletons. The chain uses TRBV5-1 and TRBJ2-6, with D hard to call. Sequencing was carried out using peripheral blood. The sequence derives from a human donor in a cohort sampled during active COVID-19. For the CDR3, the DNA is TGCGCCAGCAGCCCGAGGATGTCTGGGGCCAACGTCCTGACTTTC. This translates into CASSPRMSGANVLTF.